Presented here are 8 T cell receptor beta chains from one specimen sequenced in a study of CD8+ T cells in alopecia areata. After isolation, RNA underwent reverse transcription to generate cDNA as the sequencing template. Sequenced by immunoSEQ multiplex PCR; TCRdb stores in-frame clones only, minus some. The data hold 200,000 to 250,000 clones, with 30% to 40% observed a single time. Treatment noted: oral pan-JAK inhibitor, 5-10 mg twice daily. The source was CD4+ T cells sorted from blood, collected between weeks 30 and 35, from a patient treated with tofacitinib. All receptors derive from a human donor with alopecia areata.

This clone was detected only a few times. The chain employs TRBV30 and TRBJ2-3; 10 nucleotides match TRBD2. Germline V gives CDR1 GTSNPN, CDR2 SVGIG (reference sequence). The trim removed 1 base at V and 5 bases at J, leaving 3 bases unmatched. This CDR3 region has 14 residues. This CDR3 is CAWSGTSGIDTQYF. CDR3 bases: TGTGCCTGGAGTGGCACTAGCGGGATAGATACGCAGTATTTT.

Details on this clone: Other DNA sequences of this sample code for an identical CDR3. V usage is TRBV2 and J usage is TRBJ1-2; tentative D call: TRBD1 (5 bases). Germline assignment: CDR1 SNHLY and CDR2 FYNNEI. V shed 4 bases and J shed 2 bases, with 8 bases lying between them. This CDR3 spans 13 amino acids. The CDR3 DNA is TGTGCCAGCAGTGGGGGCGGAAACTATGGCTACACCTTC. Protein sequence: CASSGGGNYGYTF.

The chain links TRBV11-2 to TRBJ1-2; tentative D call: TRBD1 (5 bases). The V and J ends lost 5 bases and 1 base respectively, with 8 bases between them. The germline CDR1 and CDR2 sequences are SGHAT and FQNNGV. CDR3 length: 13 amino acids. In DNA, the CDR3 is TGTGCCAGCAGCCCTGACAGTAACTATGGCTACACCTTC. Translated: CASSPDSNYGYTF.

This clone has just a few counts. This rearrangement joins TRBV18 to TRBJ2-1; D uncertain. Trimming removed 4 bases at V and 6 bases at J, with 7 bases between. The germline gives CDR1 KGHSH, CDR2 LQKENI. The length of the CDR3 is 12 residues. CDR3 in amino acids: CASSLVANEQFF. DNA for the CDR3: TGTGCCAGCTCACTCGTGGCCAATGAGCAGTTCTTC.

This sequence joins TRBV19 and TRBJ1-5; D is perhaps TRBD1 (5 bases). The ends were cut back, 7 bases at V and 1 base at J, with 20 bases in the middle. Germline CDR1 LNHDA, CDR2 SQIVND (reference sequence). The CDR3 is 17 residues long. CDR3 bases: TGTGCCAGTAATGATGTCGGGGCGTGGGGGAGCAATCAGCCCCAGCATTTT. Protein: CASNDVGAWGSNQPQHF.

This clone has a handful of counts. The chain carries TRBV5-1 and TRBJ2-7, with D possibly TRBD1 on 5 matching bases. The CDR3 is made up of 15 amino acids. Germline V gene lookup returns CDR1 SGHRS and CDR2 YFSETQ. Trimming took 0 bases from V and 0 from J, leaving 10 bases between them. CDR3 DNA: TGCGCCAGCAGCTTGGCCCCCGACAGCTCCTACGAGCAGTACTTC. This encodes CASSLAPDSSYEQYF.

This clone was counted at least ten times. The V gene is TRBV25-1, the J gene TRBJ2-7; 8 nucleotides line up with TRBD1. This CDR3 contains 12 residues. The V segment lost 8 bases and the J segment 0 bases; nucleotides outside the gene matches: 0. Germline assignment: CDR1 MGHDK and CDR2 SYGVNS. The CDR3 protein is CASGQGSYEQYF. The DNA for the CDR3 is TGTGCCAGCGGACAGGGCTCCTACGAGCAGTACTTC.

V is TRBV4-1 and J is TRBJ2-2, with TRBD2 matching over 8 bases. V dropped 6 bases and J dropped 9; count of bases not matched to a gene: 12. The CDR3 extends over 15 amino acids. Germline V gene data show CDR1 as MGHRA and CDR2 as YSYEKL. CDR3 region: CASRRTAGEIRELFF. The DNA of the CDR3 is TGCGCCAGCAGGCGGACAGCGGGAGAAATAAGGGAGCTGTTTTTT.